The 4 T cell receptor beta chains presented below share a single source sample, sequenced in a study of T cell clusters in autoimmune cytopenias. Multiplex touch-down PCR amplified TRB using TRB-A and TRB-B pools in one tube. TCRdb reprocessed the multiplex PCR reads, with one entry per CDR3 protein and no DNA. The table for this sample gives 1,200 or so distinct CDR3 sequences. TRB was amplified from roughly 250 ng of peripheral blood genomic DNA per sample. The specimen was peripheral blood. Every receptor here comes from a human donor with an autoimmune cytopenia or autoimmune hepatitis (not recorded which).

The chain combines TRBV27 with TRBJ1-1; the D gene TCRdb calls, TRBD1, cannot be checked with no DNA. Germline CDR1 reads MNHEY; CDR2 reads SMNVEV (reference sequence). This CDR3 region has 15 residues. The CDR3 is CASSTTGGFNTEAFF.

This clonotype is identified as medium-sized from frequency. The V call is TRBV5-4, the J call TRBJ2-1; absent DNA, TCRdb's TRBD2 call cannot be checked. CDR3 size: 15 residues. The germline V gene has CDR1 SGHNT and CDR2 YYREEE (reference sequence). The CDR3: CASSLGQRDRNEQFF.

This clonotype is labeled medium-sized based on frequency. This sequence joins TRBV6-1 and TRBJ2-1. Looked up from germline, CDR1 is MNHNS and CDR2 is SASEGT. This CDR3 is 12 amino acids long. CDR3 sequence: CASSPRWDEQFF.

V and J are TRBV18 and TRBJ1-2; TCRdb's D gene call, TRBD1, goes unchecked for lack of DNA. There are 14 residues in the CDR3. CDR1 is KGHSH, CDR2 LQKENI, per germline. CDR3 sequence reads: CASSPTQGFHGYTF.